This entry lists 28 T cell receptor beta chains sequenced from one sample in a study of cytomegalovirus exposure and HLA in healthy donors. PCR was performed using 60 Vbeta and 13 Jbeta primers. TCRdb's table, derived via immunoSEQ multiplex PCR, lists solely in-frame clones and lacks some. The repertoire includes around 20,000 clones, roughly 80% of them detected once, and 20% to 25% sits in the top ten. What was sequenced was PBMCs. These receptors all stem from a human donor in good health.

The V call is TRBV7-6, the J call TRBJ1-1; D perhaps matches TRBD1 (6 bases). Trimming stripped 2 bases from V and 1 base from J, with 11 bases between. Germline V gene lookup returns CDR1 SGHVS and CDR2 FNYEAQ. The CDR3 covers 15 residues. The CDR3, as DNA: TGTGCCAGCAGCTTAAGGGGGGGGAGGAACACTGAAGCTTTCTTT. This codes for CASSLRGGRNTEAFF.

This clone was observed a single time. CDR3 nucleotide sequence: TGTGCCAGCAGTGAAGGCAGTATGGTGTCGACTGAAGCTTTCTTT. Encoded protein: CASSEGSMVSTEAFF. The chain combines TRBV2 with TRBJ1-1; no clear D. V was cut by 1 base and J by 5 bases, with 14 bases left in between. Germline V gives CDR1 SNHLY, CDR2 FYNNEI. The CDR3 is 15 amino acids.

This clone is termed medium-sized. This chain joins TRBV6-1 and TRBJ1-2; maybe TRBD1 (6 bases). Looked up from germline, CDR1 is MNHNS and CDR2 is SASEGT. This CDR3 comprises 15 residues. V was cut by 5 bases and J by 8 bases, with 21 bases left in between. The CDR3 nucleotides are TGTGCCAGCAGTCCTGGGAACAGGGTGGTGGAAGGCTACACCTTC. It specifies CASSPGNRVVEGYTF.

This sequence joins TRBV19 and TRBJ2-1, with a possible D match to TRBD2 (6 bases). The V end was cut by 3 bases, the J end by 4 bases, with 10 bases between. Germline V gives CDR1 LNHDA, CDR2 SQIVND (reference sequence). There are 14 residues in the CDR3. CDR3 nucleotides: TGTGCCAGTAGTATGGCTAGCGCGTACAATGAGCAGTTCTTC. This encodes CASSMASAYNEQFF. The whole variable domain, remainder taken from reference TRBV19 and TRBJ2-1, is DGGITQSPKYLFRKEGQNVTLSCEQNLNHDAMYWYRQDPGQGLRLIYYSQIVNDFQKGDIAEGYSVSREKKESFPLTVTSAQKNPTAFYLCASSMASAYNEQFFGPGTRLTVL.

This clone showed up just a few times. The chain joins TRBV4-2 to TRBJ2-3; 10 bases line up with TRBD2. The V gene's germline CDR1 is LGHNA and CDR2 YNFKEQ. The CDR3 contains 17 residues. V lost 1 base, J lost 6 bases, and 10 bases stayed unmatched. The CDR3, as DNA: TGTGCCAGCAGCCAAGGGCCAGCGGGGGGGCCGGGGGATACGCAGTATTTT. This translates into CASSQGPAGGPGDTQYF.

Turning to this clone: The sample has other DNA sequences that encode this CDR3 too. This chain joins TRBV5-6 and TRBJ1-5, with 9 bases matching TRBD1. There are 16 residues in the CDR3. The V segment lost 2 bases and the J segment 2 bases; nucleotides outside the gene matches: 5. The germline V gene encodes CDR1 SGHDT and CDR2 YYEEEE. This CDR3 is CASSLQGAVGNQPQHF. The CDR3 DNA reads as TGTGCCAGCAGCTTACAGGGGGCGGTGGGCAATCAGCCCCAGCATTTT.

The chain uses TRBV5-4 and TRBJ2-7, with 9 bases lining up with TRBD1. V shed 3 bases, J shed 4 bases, and the junction held 5 bases outside the gene matches. The germline V gene encodes CDR1 SGHNT and CDR2 YYREEE (reference sequence). The CDR3 is 14 residues long. The CDR3: CASSSRQGVYEQYF. In nucleotides, the CDR3 is TGTGCCAGCAGCTCCCGACAGGGGGTATACGAGCAGTACTTC.

The chain has TRBV7-2 and TRBJ2-3; TRBD1 matches at 7 bases. Per the germline V gene, CDR1 is SGHTA and CDR2 is FQGNSA. J was trimmed by 4 bases and V by 5 bases; bases with no gene match: 18. CDR3 size: 18 residues. The CDR3 loop reads CASSVKGAPAGFSDTQYF. In DNA form, the CDR3 reads TGTGCCAGCAGCGTAAAGGGGGCTCCGGCGGGCTTCTCAGATACGCAGTATTTT.

The chain joins TRBV13 to TRBJ2-5, with 9 bases that match TRBD2. CDR1 is PRHDT, CDR2 FYEKMQ, per germline (reference sequence). V trimming: 1 base; J trimming: 5 bases; junction bases outside the gene matches: 11. This CDR3 has 17 amino acids. The CDR3 loop is CASSLVKAGGTMETQYF. CDR3 DNA sequence: TGTGCCAGCAGCTTAGTGAAAGCGGGAGGAACAATGGAGACCCAGTACTTC.

The V call is TRBV6-4, the J call TRBJ1-1; D unclear. The germline V gene has CDR1 MRHNA and CDR2 SNTAGT. There are 13 residues in the CDR3. V was clipped by 3 bases and J by 2 bases, with 7 bases between them. The DNA for the CDR3 is TGTGCCAGCAGTGAAACAAGAAACACTGAAGCTTTCTTT. Its protein is CASSETRNTEAFF.

The chain couples TRBV5-8 to TRBJ2-4, with D tentatively TRBD2 (5 bases). V gave up 0 bases and J gave up 1 base, with 11 bases separating them. The CDR3 has 16 amino acids. The germline CDR1 and CDR2 sequences are SGHTS and YDEGEE. The CDR3 region has the DNA TGTGCCAGCAGCTTGGGAAGGAGGATGGCCAAAAACATTCAGTACTTC. The encoded protein is CASSLGRRMAKNIQYF.

J is TRBJ1-5 and V is TRBV6-5; the match to TRBD1 covers 7 bases. The CDR3 totals 15 residues. Unmatched junction bases numbered 3, after V lost 4 bases and J lost 0 bases. Germline V gene data show CDR1 as MNHEY and CDR2 as SVGAGI. CDR3 in DNA: TGTGCCAGCAGTTCGACAGGGTTTAGCAATCAGCCCCAGCATTTT. Amino acids: CASSSTGFSNQPQHF.

CDR3 protein: CASSEWGGTTEFF. The DNA of the CDR3 is TGTGCCAGCAGTGAGTGGGGAGGGACGACGGAGTTCTTC. The V and J genes are TRBV6-1 and TRBJ2-1; 7 bases fit TRBD2. Germline trimming cut 3 bases from V and 14 bases from J; bases unmatched to any gene: 10. Germline CDR1 is MNHNS and CDR2 is SASEGT. The CDR3 is made up of 13 amino acids.

The rearrangement joins TRBV13 to TRBJ2-7, with D maybe TRBD1 (6 bases). The length of the CDR3 is 12 residues. Germline assignment: CDR1 PRHDT and CDR2 FYEKMQ (reference sequence). The V end lost 5 bases, the J end lost 5 bases, and 10 bases lay between the germline ends. The chain's CDR3 is CASSTSGDEQYF. The CDR3 DNA reads TGTGCCAGCAGCACCTCAGGGGACGAGCAGTACTTC.

CDR3 amino acids: CASRVGQLSGNTIYF. The CDR3 DNA is TGTGCCAGCAGGGTGGGACAGCTCTCTGGAAACACCATATATTTT. The gene calls are TRBV2 and TRBJ1-3; 7 positions match TRBD1. CDR3 length: 15 residues. The J segment lost 0 bases and the V segment lost 6 bases, leaving 5 bases of the junction unmatched. Germline lookup yields CDR1 SNHLY and CDR2 FYNNEI.

This rearrangement joins TRBV6-6 to TRBJ2-1, with 12 nucleotides matching TRBD2. CDR3 length: 16 residues. Germline trimming cut 6 bases from V and 4 bases from J; bases unmatched to any gene: 7. The germline gives CDR1 MNHNY, CDR2 SVGAGI (reference sequence). In DNA, the CDR3 is TGTGCCAGCAGCTACGGGCTAGCGGGGGGGTACAATGAGCAGTTCTTC. This encodes CASSYGLAGGYNEQFF.

The chain recombines TRBV6-1 with TRBJ1-5; D may be TRBD1 (5 bases). Germline values: CDR1 MNHNS, CDR2 SASEGT. This CDR3 is built from 13 residues. The V gene lost 6 bases and the J gene lost 7 bases, with 13 bases spanning the gap. CDR3 amino acids: CASSNIRGQPQHF. In DNA, the CDR3 is TGTGCCAGCAGCAATATTAGGGGCCAGCCCCAGCATTTT.

The rearrangement joins TRBV30 to TRBJ2-7, with 12 bases fitting TRBD2. The CDR3 is 13 residues long. CDR1 is GTSNPN and CDR2 is SVGIG in the germline V gene (reference sequence). The junction had 5 bases not matched to a gene; V was cut back by 5 bases and J by 6 bases. The CDR3 protein is CAWVLAGGREQYF. CDR3 nucleotides: TGTGCCTGGGTCCTAGCGGGAGGGCGCGAGCAGTACTTC.

CDR3 DNA sequence: TGTGCCAGCAGTTTATCCAGGCGGGGCTCGAACGAGCAGTACTTC. Translating gives CASSLSRRGSNEQYF. V usage is TRBV27 and J usage is TRBJ2-7; possibly TRBD2 for D (6 bases). V gave up 0 bases and J gave up 5 bases, with 14 bases separating them. This CDR3 has 15 residues. Germline values: CDR1 MNHEY, CDR2 SMNVEV (reference sequence).

The sample holds one count of this clone. The rearrangement links TRBV18 to TRBJ1-1, with 7 nucleotides matching TRBD1. The CDR3 covers 16 residues. Per germline, CDR1 KGHSH and CDR2 LQKENI. With V trimmed by 2 bases and J by 5 bases, 11 bases remained unmatched. In nucleotides, the CDR3 is TGTGCCAGCTCACCAGACAGGGTAAGGGTTGGTACTGAAGCTTTCTTT. As protein: CASSPDRVRVGTEAFF.

The V call is TRBV5-4, the J call TRBJ2-1; 9 positions agree with TRBD2. V shed 5 bases, J shed 4 bases, and the junction held 7 bases outside the gene matches. Germline V CDR1 and CDR2: SGHNT, YYREEE (reference sequence). The length of the CDR3 is 15 residues. The CDR3 nucleotides read TGTGCCAGCAGGGCGACTAGCGGAGATTACAATGAGCAGTTCTTC. Encoded protein: CASRATSGDYNEQFF.

The genes are TRBV5-5 and TRBJ1-1; 7 bases map to TRBD1. J gave up 4 bases and V 4 bases, and 4 bases lay outside the gene matches. The CDR3 covers 13 residues. In germline, CDR1 is SGHKS, CDR2 YYEKEE (reference sequence). CDR3 in amino acids: CASSPTGSTEAFF. The CDR3 nucleotides read TGTGCCAGCAGCCCGACAGGGAGCACTGAAGCTTTCTTT.

This chain links TRBV18 with TRBJ2-2; 9 positions agree with TRBD2. This CDR3 is built from 17 residues. V was clipped by 1 base and J by 0 bases; unmatched bases: 3. Germline CDR1 and CDR2: KGHSH and LQKENI. The CDR3 loop reads CASSPLAGASNTGELFF. DNA for the CDR3: TGTGCCAGCTCACCACTAGCGGGAGCTTCGAACACCGGGGAGCTGTTTTTT.

The chain joins TRBV18 to TRBJ2-3; no clear D. CDR3 size: 16 residues. V dropped 3 bases and J dropped 1 base, with 14 bases sitting between them. Germline CDR1 is KGHSH and CDR2 is LQKENI. CDR3 DNA sequence: TGTGCCAGCTCACCGTCGTGGGCGTCGGGCACAGATACGCAGTATTTT. Translation gives CASSPSWASGTDTQYF.

The genes are TRBV7-3 and TRBJ2-5; 8 bases match TRBD2. Germline CDR1 reads SGHTA; CDR2 reads FQGTGA. V shed 0 bases and J 2 bases; nucleotides not matched to a gene: 5. The CDR3 has 16 amino acids. CDR3: CASSLTRAGGQETQYF. Written as DNA, the CDR3 is TGTGCCAGCAGCTTAACGAGGGCGGGGGGACAAGAGACCCAGTACTTC.

The chain is built from TRBV27 and TRBJ2-7; TRBD1 is a possible D gene (6 bases). The CDR3 length is 13 residues. V was clipped by 6 bases and J by 4 bases, with 13 bases between them. Germline assignment: CDR1 MNHEY and CDR2 SMNVEV (reference sequence). The CDR3 reads CASSAGVGYEQYF. CDR3 bases: TGTGCCAGCAGCGCAGGGGTAGGGTACGAGCAGTACTTC.

The chain recombines TRBV5-6 with TRBJ2-3; 10 bases are shared with TRBD2. Germline assignment: CDR1 SGHDT and CDR2 YYEEEE. V lost 6 bases, J lost 1 base, and 8 bases stayed unmatched. The length of the CDR3 is 16 residues. The CDR3 DNA sequence: TGTGCCAGCACCCAATTTGGACTAGCGGGCACAGATACGCAGTATTTT. It translates to CASTQFGLAGTDTQYF.

This clone was observed once. The chain couples TRBV6-1 to TRBJ1-1; weak D call: TRBD1 (6 bases). Germline assignment: CDR1 MNHNS and CDR2 SASEGT. Trimming removed 2 bases from V and 7 bases from J, with 17 bases in between. This CDR3 is built from 15 residues. The CDR3 protein is CASSEFDRTASEAFF. The CDR3 DNA reads as TGTGCCAGCAGTGAATTTGATAGGACAGCCAGTGAAGCTTTCTTT.